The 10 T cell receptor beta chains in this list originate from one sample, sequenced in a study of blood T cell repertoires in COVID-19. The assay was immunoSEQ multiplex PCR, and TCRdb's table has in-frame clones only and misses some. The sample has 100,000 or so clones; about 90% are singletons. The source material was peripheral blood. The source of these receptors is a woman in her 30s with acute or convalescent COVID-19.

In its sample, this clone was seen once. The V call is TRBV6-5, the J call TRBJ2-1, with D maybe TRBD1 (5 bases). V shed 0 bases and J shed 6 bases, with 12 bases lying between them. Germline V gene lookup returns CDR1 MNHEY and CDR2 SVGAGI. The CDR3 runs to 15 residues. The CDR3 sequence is CASSYSELQGNEQFF. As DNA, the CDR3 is TGTGCCAGCAGTTACTCGGAATTGCAGGGCAATGAGCAGTTCTTC.

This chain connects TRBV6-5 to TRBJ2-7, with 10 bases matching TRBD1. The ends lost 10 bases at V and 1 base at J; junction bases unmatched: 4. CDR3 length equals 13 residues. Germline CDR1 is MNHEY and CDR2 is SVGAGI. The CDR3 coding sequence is TGTGCCACCCGGACAGGGGGATCCTACGAGCAGTACTTC. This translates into CATRTGGSYEQYF.

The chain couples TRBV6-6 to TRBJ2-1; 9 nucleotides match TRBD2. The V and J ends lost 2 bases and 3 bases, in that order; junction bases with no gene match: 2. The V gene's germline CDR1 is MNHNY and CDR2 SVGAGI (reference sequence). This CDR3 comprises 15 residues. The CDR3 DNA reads TGTGCCAGCAGTTACGCGGGGGGGGACTACAATGAGCAGTTCTTC. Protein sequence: CASSYAGGDYNEQFF.

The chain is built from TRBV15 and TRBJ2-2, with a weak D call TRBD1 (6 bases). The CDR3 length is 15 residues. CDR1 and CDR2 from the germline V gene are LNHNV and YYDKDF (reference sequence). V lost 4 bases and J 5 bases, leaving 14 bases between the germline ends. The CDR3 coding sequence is TGTGCCACCAGCAAGGGGGAGAAAAGAACCGGGGAGCTGTTTTTT. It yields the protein CATSKGEKRTGELFF.

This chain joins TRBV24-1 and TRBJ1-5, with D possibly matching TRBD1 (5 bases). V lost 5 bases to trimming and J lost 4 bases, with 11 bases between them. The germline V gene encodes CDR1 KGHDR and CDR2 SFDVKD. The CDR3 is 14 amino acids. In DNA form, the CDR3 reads TGTGCCACCAGTGGCGGGGCCTCTAATCAGCCCCAGCATTTT. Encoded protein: CATSGGASNQPQHF.

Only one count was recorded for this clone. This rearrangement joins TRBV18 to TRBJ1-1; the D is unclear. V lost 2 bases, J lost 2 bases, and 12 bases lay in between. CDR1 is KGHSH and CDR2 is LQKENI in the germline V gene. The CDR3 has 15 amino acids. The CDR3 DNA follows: TGTGCCAGCTCACCAAGATTAGCGGCAAACACTGAAGCTTTCTTT. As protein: CASSPRLAANTEAFF.

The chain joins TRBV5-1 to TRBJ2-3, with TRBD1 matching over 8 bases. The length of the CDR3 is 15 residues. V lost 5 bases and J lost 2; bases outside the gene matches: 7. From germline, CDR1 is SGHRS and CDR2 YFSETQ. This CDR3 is CASRSGQGPTDTQYF. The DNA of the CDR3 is TGCGCCAGCAGATCCGGACAGGGACCCACAGATACGCAGTATTTT.

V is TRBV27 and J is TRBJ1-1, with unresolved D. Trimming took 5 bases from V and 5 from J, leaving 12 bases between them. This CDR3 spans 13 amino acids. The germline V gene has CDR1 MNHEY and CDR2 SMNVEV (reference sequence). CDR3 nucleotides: TGTGCCAGCAGTCTGCGGGGAGGGACTGAAGCTTTCTTT. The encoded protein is CASSLRGGTEAFF.

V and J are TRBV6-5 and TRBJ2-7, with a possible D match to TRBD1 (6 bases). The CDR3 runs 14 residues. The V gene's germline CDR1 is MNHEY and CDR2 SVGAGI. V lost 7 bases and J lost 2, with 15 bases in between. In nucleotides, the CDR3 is TGTGCCAGCATCCTAACCCCAGGGGCCTACGAGCAGTACTTC. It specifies CASILTPGAYEQYF.

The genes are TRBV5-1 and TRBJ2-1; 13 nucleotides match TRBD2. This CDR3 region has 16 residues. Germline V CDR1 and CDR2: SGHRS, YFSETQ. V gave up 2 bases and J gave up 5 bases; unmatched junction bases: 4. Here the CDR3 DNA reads TGCGCCAGCAGCTTCCCGGGACTAGCGGGGAACAATGAGCAGTTCTTC. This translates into CASSFPGLAGNNEQFF.